These T cell receptor beta chains were read from a single sample in a study of blood T cell repertoires in COVID-19. The protocol was immunoSEQ multiplex PCR, while the TCRdb copy is restricted to in-frame clones and leaves out a portion. This table holds over 150,000 clones, about 88% found once. Source material: PBMCs or T cells enriched from blood (not recorded which). The source of these receptors is a man aged 45-65 years who had recovered from COVID-19. The CDR3 runs from the conserved cysteine through the conserved F or W. The D gene is left open where the match is weak. Clone size is stated in some rows and not others, as once, few, many or a class when expanded.

j_call	clone_size	d_call	v_call	cdr3_nt	cdr3_aa
TRBJ1-5	-	TRBD1	TRBV5-4	TGTGCCAGCAGCCGACAGGGGGCTGGGCAGCCCCAGCATTTT	CASSRQGAGQPQHF
TRBJ1-2	-	-	TRBV7-2	TGTGCCATCAAGGGGGAGGGCTATGGCTACACCTTC	CAIKGEGYGYTF
TRBJ2-1	-	TRBD1	TRBV12-3/TRBV12-4	TGTGCCAGCAGACCGGGACAGGGTAAGCAGTTCTTC	CASRPGQGKQFF
TRBJ2-1	-	TRBD2	TRBV7-3	TGTGCCAGCAGCTTGGGAGGTCTGCGGGGGGGATTCAATGAGCAGTTCTTC	CASSLGGLRGGFNEQFF
TRBJ1-1	-	-	TRBV19	TGTGCCAGTAGTATTCAGGGAAGCATGAACACTGAAGCTTTCTTT	CASSIQGSMNTEAFF
TRBJ1-3	-	TRBD1	TRBV3-1/TRBV3-2	TGTGCCAGCAGCCGGACAGGTTCGGTAAACACCATATATTTT	CASSRTGSVNTIYF
TRBJ2-5	-	TRBD2	TRBV4-2	TGTGCCAGCAGCCAAGGGACTAGCGGGGGCCAAGAGACCCAGTACTTC	CASSQGTSGGQETQYF
TRBJ2-5	-	-	TRBV7-2	TGTGCCAGCAGCCCCCGTGCAGGGGGGTTAGAGACCCAGTACTTC	CASSPRAGGLETQYF
TRBJ1-6	-	-	TRBV4-2	TGTGCCAGCAGCCACATGGGCAGCTATAATTCACCCCTCCACTTT	CASSHMGSYNSPLHF
TRBJ2-7	-	TRBD1	TRBV4-1	TGCGCCAGCGGGCCGGGACAGGGATTCCTTGGGCAGTACTTC	CASGPGQGFLGQYF
TRBJ2-1	-	TRBD2	TRBV18	TGTGCCAGCTCTAGCGGGGGGGCCCCTGAGCAGTTCTTC	CASSSGGAPEQFF
TRBJ1-1	-	TRBD1	TRBV9	TGTGCCAGCAGCGTGACAGGGGGCGCGTTCTTAAGAAGCATGAACACTGAAGCTTTCTTT	CASSVTGGAFLRSMNTEAFF
TRBJ2-2	-	-	TRBV6-2/TRBV6-3	TGTGCCAGCAGTTACCGCAGGAACACCGGGGAGCTGTTTTTT	CASSYRRNTGELFF
TRBJ2-3	-	-	TRBV15	TGTGCCACCAGCAGAGAGGGGTGGGGGCAGCCATATTTT	CATSREGWGQPYF
TRBJ1-1	-	-	TRBV29-1	TGCAGCGTTGCTAACCAACCGAACACTGAAGCTTTCTTT	CSVANQPNTEAFF
TRBJ1-2	once	-	TRBV5-8	TGTGCCAGCAGCTTTACGGGTTATGGCTACACCTTC	CASSFTGYGYTF
TRBJ1-4	-	-	TRBV4-1	TGCGCCAGCGGGTTCAGTGAGGGATGGGGTAATGAAAAACTGTTTTTT	CASGFSEGWGNEKLFF
TRBJ2-7	-	-	TRBV19	TGTGCCAGTAGTATACGAAACAGCCCAGAGCAGTACTTC	CASSIRNSPEQYF
TRBJ2-7	few	-	TRBV10-1	TGCGCCAGCAGTGAGAGGGGGATCGAGCAGTACTTC	CASSERGIEQYF
TRBJ2-5	-	TRBD1	TRBV5-1	TGCGCCAGCAGCACAGGACAGGCAGAGACCCAGTACTTC	CASSTGQAETQYF
TRBJ1-4	-	-	TRBV4-1	TGCGCCAGCAGCCAAGGTCGGACACCGTATCCAACTAATGAAAAACTGTTTTTT	CASSQGRTPYPTNEKLFF
TRBJ2-3	-	-	TRBV7-9	TGTGCCAGCAGCTTGGGCTCCAGCACAGATACGCAGTATTTT	CASSLGSSTDTQYF
TRBJ2-5	-	-	TRBV3-1/TRBV3-2	TGTGCCAGCAGCCCGAGACAAGAGACCCAGTACTTC	CASSPRQETQYF
TRBJ1-5	-	TRBD1	TRBV30	TGTGCCTGGTCAACAGGGGCCGCTCAGCCCCAGCATTTT	CAWSTGAAQPQHF
TRBJ1-5	-	-	TRBV19	TGTGCCAGTAGTATCGGGGTTCTGAGCAATCAGCCCCAGCATTTT	CASSIGVLSNQPQHF
TRBJ1-1	-	-	TRBV4-3	TGCGCCAGCAGCCAAGTCAGTAACACTGAAGCTTTCTTT	CASSQVSNTEAFF
TRBJ2-3	few	-	TRBV21-1	TGTGCCAACGGGGGGGGTCATACGCAGTATTTT	CANGGGHTQYF
TRBJ2-7	once	-	TRBV19	TGTGCCAGTAGTAGGACAGTCTTTTCCTACGAGCAGTACTTC	CASSRTVFSYEQYF
TRBJ2-7	-	TRBD1	TRBV6-5	TGTGCCAGCAGTACCCGGGACAGAACCTACGAGCAGTACTTC	CASSTRDRTYEQYF
TRBJ1-5	-	-	TRBV30	TGTGCCTGGAGTGTAGGGGATCAGCCCCAGCATTTT	CAWSVGDQPQHF
TRBJ2-1	-	TRBD2	TRBV11-1	TGTGCCAGCACCCGCGGTTCTAGCGGGGTCTACAATGAGCAGTTCTTC	CASTRGSSGVYNEQFF
TRBJ2-7	-	-	TRBV3-1/TRBV3-2	TGTGCCAGCAGCCAAGATGGGAGCCTGTGGGAGCAGTACTTC	CASSQDGSLWEQYF
TRBJ1-1	-	-	TRBV7-9	TGTGCCAGCAGCTTACAGGGACAGAACACTGAAGCTTTCTTT	CASSLQGQNTEAFF
TRBJ2-7	-	-	TRBV7-2	TGTGCCAGCAGCTTAGGGTGGGGGGACGAGCAGTACTTC	CASSLGWGDEQYF
TRBJ1-1	-	-	TRBV15	TGTGCCACCAGCAGAGATCGGCGGGCCTATGGCACTGAAGCTTTCTTT	CATSRDRRAYGTEAFF
TRBJ1-2	-	TRBD1	TRBV6-5	TGTGCCAGCAGTTCACAGGGGGCTAGTGGCTACACCTTC	CASSSQGASGYTF
TRBJ2-2	-	-	TRBV7-9	TGTGCCAGCAGCACCAGGGCGCTTCTCGACACCGGGGAGCTGTTTTTT	CASSTRALLDTGELFF
TRBJ1-4	few	-	TRBV3-1/TRBV3-2	TGTGCCAGCAGCCAAGGGTGGGGGGATGAAAAACTGTTTTTT	CASSQGWGDEKLFF
TRBJ2-7	-	TRBD1	TRBV5-6	TGTGCCAGCAGCTTGTGGGACAGGATTTACGAGCAGTACTTC	CASSLWDRIYEQYF
TRBJ2-3	-	-	TRBV2	TGTGCCAGCAGTGTCCTAGGTATGGGCACAGATACGCAGTATTTT	CASSVLGMGTDTQYF
TRBJ1-3	-	TRBD1	TRBV29-1	TGCAGCGTCGTTTTCAGGGGGAACACCATATATTTT	CSVVFRGNTIYF
TRBJ2-1	-	-	TRBV19	TGTGCCAGTAGTATTCCAGGGGTGTTCAATGAGCAGTTCTTC	CASSIPGVFNEQFF
TRBJ1-2	-	-	TRBV20-1	TGCAGTGGGGGGGGAGGCTATGGCTACACCTTC	CSGGGGYGYTF
TRBJ2-7	-	-	TRBV9	TGTGCCAGCAGCGGCCTAGGGGGATACGAGCAGTACTTC	CASSGLGGYEQYF
TRBJ1-5	-	-	TRBV7-2	TGTGCCAGCAGCCCGTTCGGGGATAGCAATCAGCCCCAGCATTTT	CASSPFGDSNQPQHF
TRBJ1-3	-	TRBD1	TRBV14	TGTGCCAGCAGCCAGCAGGGGGGCGGATATTTT	CASSQQGGGYF
TRBJ2-1	once	TRBD2	TRBV5-4	TGTGCCAGCAGCTTGGCCGCTAGCGGCCGTTACAATGAGCAGTTCTTC	CASSLAASGRYNEQFF
TRBJ1-2	-	-	TRBV2	TGTGCCAGCGGCCTCGAGACGGGTGGCTACACCTTC	CASGLETGGYTF
TRBJ2-1	-	-	TRBV7-5	TGTGCCAGAAGCTTAAAGCGCTTCGACTCCTACAATGAGCAGTTCTTC	CARSLKRFDSYNEQFF
TRBJ1-1	-	-	TRBV5-6	TGTGCCAGCAGCTTGGTGGGGGCGGGTACTGAAGCTTTCTTT	CASSLVGAGTEAFF
TRBJ2-3	-	-	TRBV30	TGTGCCTGGACCCGAGAGAGCACAGATACGCAGTATTTT	CAWTRESTDTQYF
TRBJ2-5	-	TRBD2	TRBV5-4	TGTGCCAGCAGCTTGAGAGCGGGGGGGCTGGGAGAGACCCAGTACTTC	CASSLRAGGLGETQYF
TRBJ1-2	-	-	TRBV11-2	TGTGCCAGCAGCTCCCTGCGGGGGCCTAACTATGGCTACACCTTC	CASSSLRGPNYGYTF
TRBJ1-2	-	TRBD1	TRBV28	TGTGCCAGCAGTTCCCCCGGGACAGGGGATGGCTACACCTTC	CASSSPGTGDGYTF
TRBJ1-1	-	-	TRBV14	TGTGCCAGCAGCCGAACGGCTCGGGGAAACACTGAAGCTTTCTTT	CASSRTARGNTEAFF
TRBJ1-5	-	-	TRBV19	TGTGCCAGCACGACCCTGTCTAGTCAGCCCCAGCATTTT	CASTTLSSQPQHF
TRBJ2-1	-	-	TRBV6-4	TGTGCCAGCAGTTTTCAAGAGGGGAGGGAGCAGTTCTTC	CASSFQEGREQFF
TRBJ1-1	few	TRBD1	TRBV2	TGTGCCAGCAGTCTGGACAGGGATAAAAAAGCTTTCTTT	CASSLDRDKKAFF
TRBJ2-5	-	-	TRBV20-1	TGCAGTGCTAGTACCAGAGAGACCCAGTACTTC	CSASTRETQYF
TRBJ2-2	-	TRBD2	TRBV5-4	TGTGCCAGCAGCTCTATTGGCGGGGGGGCGCCCGGGGAGCTGTTTTTT	CASSSIGGGAPGELFF